This T cell receptor (beta chain) was observed in a study of CD8 T cells in Susac syndrome (dated by TCRdb to between 2018 and 2021). With respect to the entire study: Among the sequenced Susac syndrome patients, five or six had clinically active disease and under 10 were in clinical remission. At the time of blood withdrawal, Susac syndrome patients were either therapy-naive, taking corticosteroids (with some also receiving IVIg), or on IVIg alone. The study used repertoire sequencing to test whether antigen drove CD8+ T cell activation and differentiation in Susac syndrome. The paper as a whole reports these results and caveats: In patients with Susac syndrome, the CD4+ T cell repertoire showed no detectable clonal expansion. The study acknowledged that relatively few individuals were included in the TCR sequencing and HLA analysis.

V is reduced by 2 bases and J by 2 bases, leaving a spacing of 8 bases between them. CDR1 and CDR2 were assigned from the germline V gene as SGHRS and YFSETQ. Including the terminal cysteine and phenylalanine, the CDR3 comprises 14 residues. CDR3 DNA is the only sequence kept; it has 42 bases, read in frame from the first base. RNA was extracted using the RNeasy kit, and roughly 0.45 to 1 ug of the RNA was reverse transcribed with random hexamers. The immunoSEQ multiplex PCR assay, which covers 54 Vbeta and 13 Jbeta segments, was used to amplify TCR beta CDR3 regions. To correct PCR amplification bias, a synthetic template baseline was used for both primer optimization and computational correction. Per the original workflow: Reads were annotated to V, D and J genes according to IMGT and were analyzed with immunoSEQ Analyzer, with only productive sequences retained. To calculate clonality, Shannon entropy was normalized by log2 of the number of productive unique sequences and then subtracted from one. Public and private clones were assessed among the 100 most prevalent clones of each patient and control. Clones were defined as Susac-specific when absent from the healthy and MS cohorts, from about 970 published viral clones and from other ImmuneACCESS disease sequences. TCRdb took the public reads, trimmed them with fastp at Q25, ran MiXCR for clone calling and kept in-frame beta chains. Records with the same CDR3 protein are collapsed into one entry carrying the most frequent genes and DNA. The V and J calls shown here were made by TCRdb, not taken from the authors' results. Present in this sample are roughly 190,000 distinct CDR3 sequences, roughly 91% of which were seen just once. Clones ranked in the top ten supply 0.085% to 0.1% of the sample.

About this clonotype itself: What this receptor recognizes is not known. Base qualities are not provided; no much larger clone lies one nucleotide away.

High-throughput TCR beta sequencing profiled peripheral blood CD8+ and CD4+ T cells from healthy donors, Susac syndrome patients and multiple sclerosis patients. The Susac syndrome patients fulfilled recently defined diagnostic criteria for definite or probable disease. Bulk CD8+ and CD4+ T cells were purified magnetically by negative isolation, whereas CD8+ TEMRA cells were enriched by FACS. Blood was collected in EDTA tubes and processed within 24 hours, with PBMCs isolated through density gradient centrifugation. PBMCs intended for TCR sequencing were frozen in liquid nitrogen and were later thawed in a 37 degrees C water bath. A purity of at least 90% was achieved for sorted or isolated CD4+, CD8+ and CD8+ TEMRA cells.

The sample was CD4+ T cells from PBMCs. This clonotype was obtained from a human donor with Susac syndrome. The receptor chain draws on TRBV5-1 and TRBJ1-5; possibly the D gene is TRBD1, per 5 matching bases. Here the CDR3 is given as CASSFEGGNQPQHF. The sequence in DNA is TGCGCCAGCAGCTTCGAAGGGGGCAATCAGCCCCAGCATTTT.